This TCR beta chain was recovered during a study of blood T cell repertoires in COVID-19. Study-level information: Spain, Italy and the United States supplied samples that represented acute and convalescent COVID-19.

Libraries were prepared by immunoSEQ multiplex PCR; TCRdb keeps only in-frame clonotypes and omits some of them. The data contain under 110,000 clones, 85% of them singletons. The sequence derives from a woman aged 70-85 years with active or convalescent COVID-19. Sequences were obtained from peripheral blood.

The CDR3 DNA reads TGTGCCACGAACGCGGCGGGTGGATTCTACGAGCAGTACTTC. It codes for CATNAAGGFYEQYF. The rearrangement joins TRBV6-5 to TRBJ2-7; weak D call: TRBD2 (5 bases). V lost 10 bases and J lost 3, with 19 bases in between. Looked up from germline, CDR1 is MNHEY and CDR2 is SVGAGI. This CDR3 is 14 amino acids long.